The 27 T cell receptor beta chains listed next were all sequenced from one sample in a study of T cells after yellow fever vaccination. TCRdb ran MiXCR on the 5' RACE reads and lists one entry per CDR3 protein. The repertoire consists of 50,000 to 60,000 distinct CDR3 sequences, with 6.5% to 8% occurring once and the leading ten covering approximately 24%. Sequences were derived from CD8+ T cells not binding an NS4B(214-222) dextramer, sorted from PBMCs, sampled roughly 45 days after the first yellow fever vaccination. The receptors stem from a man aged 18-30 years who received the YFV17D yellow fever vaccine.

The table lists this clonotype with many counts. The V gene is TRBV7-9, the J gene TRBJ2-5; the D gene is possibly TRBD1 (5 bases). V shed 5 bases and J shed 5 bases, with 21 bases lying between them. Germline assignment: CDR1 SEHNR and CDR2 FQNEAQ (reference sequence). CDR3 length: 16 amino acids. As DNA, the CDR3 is TGTGCCAGCAGCGCCCATTTAGGGGCGGATGTCGAGACCCAGTACTTC. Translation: CASSAHLGADVETQYF.

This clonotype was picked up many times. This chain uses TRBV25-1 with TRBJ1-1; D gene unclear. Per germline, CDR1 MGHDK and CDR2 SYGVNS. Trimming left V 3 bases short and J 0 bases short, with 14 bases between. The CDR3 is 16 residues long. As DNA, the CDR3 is TGTGCCAGCAGTGATGTGGGGAGAGGCATGAACACTGAAGCTTTCTTT. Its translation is CASSDVGRGMNTEAFF.

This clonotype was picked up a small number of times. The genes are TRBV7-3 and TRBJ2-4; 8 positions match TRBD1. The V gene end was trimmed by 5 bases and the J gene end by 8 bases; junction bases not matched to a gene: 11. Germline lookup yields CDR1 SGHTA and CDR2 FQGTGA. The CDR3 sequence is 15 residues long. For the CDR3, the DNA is TGTGCCAGCAGCGCCCAGGGGGCGCGTGAGGACATTCAGTACTTC. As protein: CASSAQGAREDIQYF.

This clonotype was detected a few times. The CDR3 bases are TGTGCCAGCAGCGAGGGGGTAGCGGTTAGCACAGATACGCAGTATTTT. Translating it yields CASSEGVAVSTDTQYF. This sequence joins TRBV25-1 and TRBJ2-3, with D perhaps TRBD1 or TRBD2 (6 bases each). The CDR3 extends over 16 amino acids. Germline V gene data show CDR1 as MGHDK and CDR2 as SYGVNS. Trimming pared 6 bases from V and 0 bases from J, leaving 16 bases between.

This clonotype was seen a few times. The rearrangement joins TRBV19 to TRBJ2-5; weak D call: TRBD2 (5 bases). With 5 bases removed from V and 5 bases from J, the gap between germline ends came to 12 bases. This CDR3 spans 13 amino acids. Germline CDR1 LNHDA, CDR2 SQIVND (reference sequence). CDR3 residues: CASSSSFWETQYF. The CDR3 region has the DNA TGTGCCAGTAGTTCTAGCTTTTGGGAGACCCAGTACTTC.

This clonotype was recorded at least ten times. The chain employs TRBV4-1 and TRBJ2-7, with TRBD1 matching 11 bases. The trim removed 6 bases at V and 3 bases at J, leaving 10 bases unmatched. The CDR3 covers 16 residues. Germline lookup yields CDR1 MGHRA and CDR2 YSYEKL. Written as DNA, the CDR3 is TGCGCCAGCAGTTTTGATACCGGGACAGGGGGCTACGAGCAGTACTTC. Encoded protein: CASSFDTGTGGYEQYF.

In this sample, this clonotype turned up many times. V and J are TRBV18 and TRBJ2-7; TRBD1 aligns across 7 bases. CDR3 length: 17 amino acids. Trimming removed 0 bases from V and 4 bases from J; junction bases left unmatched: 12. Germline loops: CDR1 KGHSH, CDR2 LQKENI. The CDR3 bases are TGTGCCAGCTCACCACCCAGTGACAAGACAGGGAAATACGAGCAGTACGTC. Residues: CASSPPSDKTGKYEQYV.

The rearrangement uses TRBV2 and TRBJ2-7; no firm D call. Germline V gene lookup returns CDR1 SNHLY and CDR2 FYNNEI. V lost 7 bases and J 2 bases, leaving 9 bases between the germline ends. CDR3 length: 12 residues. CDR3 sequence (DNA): TGTGCCAGCATTGGGGTGACCTACGAGCAGTACTTC. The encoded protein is CASIGVTYEQYF.

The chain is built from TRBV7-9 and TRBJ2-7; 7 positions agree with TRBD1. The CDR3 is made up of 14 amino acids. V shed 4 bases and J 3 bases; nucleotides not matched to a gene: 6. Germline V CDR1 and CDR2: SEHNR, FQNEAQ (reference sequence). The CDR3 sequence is CASSSDRTIYEQYF. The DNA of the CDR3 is TGTGCCAGCAGCTCGGACAGGACCATCTACGAGCAGTACTTC.

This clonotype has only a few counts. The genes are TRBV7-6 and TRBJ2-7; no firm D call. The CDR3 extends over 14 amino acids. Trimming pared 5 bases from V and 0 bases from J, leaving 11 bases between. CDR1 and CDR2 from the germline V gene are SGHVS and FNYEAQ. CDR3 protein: CASSPRILSYEQYF. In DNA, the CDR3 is TGTGCCAGCAGCCCGCGAATCCTCTCCTACGAGCAGTACTTC.

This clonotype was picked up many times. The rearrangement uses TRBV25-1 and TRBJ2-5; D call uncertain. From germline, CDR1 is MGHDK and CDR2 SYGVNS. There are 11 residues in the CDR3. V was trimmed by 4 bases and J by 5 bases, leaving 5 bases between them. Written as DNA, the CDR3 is TGTGCCAGCAGTGTAGGGGAGACCCAGTACTTC. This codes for CASSVGETQYF. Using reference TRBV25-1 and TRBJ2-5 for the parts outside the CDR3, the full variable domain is EADIYQTPRYLVIGTGKKITLECSQTMGHDKMYWYQQDPGMELHLIHYSYGVNSTEKGDLSSESTVSRIRTEHFPLTLESARPSHTSQYLCASSVGETQYFGPGTRLLVL.

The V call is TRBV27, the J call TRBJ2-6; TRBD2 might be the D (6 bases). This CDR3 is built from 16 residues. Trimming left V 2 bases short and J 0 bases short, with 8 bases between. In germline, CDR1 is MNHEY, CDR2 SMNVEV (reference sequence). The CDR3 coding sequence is TGTGCCAGCAGTTTACTCGGGAGCTCTGGGGCCAACGTCCTGACTTTC. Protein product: CASSLLGSSGANVLTF.

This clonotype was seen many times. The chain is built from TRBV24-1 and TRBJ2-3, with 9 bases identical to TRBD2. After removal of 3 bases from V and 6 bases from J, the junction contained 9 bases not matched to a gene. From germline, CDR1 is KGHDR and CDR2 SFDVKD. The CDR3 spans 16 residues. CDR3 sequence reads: CATSDPGTSSSDTQYF. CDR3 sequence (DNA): TGTGCCACCAGTGATCCGGGGACTAGCTCTTCGGATACGCAGTATTTT.

The CDR3: CSVEDAGRNNYGYTF. The CDR3 bases are TGCAGCGTTGAAGATGCGGGACGTAACAACTATGGCTACACCTTC. The V call is TRBV29-1, the J call TRBJ1-2, with D tentatively TRBD1 (5 bases). Germline-derived CDR1 and CDR2 are SQVTM and ANQGSEA. The CDR3 runs to 15 residues. V was cut by 0 bases and J by 2 bases, with 13 bases left in between. The whole variable domain, remainder taken from reference TRBV29-1 and TRBJ1-2, is SAVISQKPSRDICQRGTSLTIQCQVDSQVTMMFWYRQQPGQSLTLIATANQGSEATYESGFVIDKFPISRPNLTFSTLTVSNMSPEDSSIYLCSVEDAGRNNYGYTFGSGTRLTVV.

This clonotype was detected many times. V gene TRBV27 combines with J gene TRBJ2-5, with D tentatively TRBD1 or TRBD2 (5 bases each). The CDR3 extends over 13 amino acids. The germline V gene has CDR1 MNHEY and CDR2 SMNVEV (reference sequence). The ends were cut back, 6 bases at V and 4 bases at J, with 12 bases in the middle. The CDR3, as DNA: TGTGCCAGCAGCCCCGGGACGGTAGAGACCCAGTACTTC. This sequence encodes CASSPGTVETQYF.

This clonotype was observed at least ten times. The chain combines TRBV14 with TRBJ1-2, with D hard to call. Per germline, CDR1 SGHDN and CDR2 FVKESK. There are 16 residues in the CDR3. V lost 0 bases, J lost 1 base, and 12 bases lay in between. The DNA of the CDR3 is TGTGCCAGCAGCCAAGATCAAAGAGACGTTAACTATGGCTACACCTTC. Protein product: CASSQDQRDVNYGYTF.

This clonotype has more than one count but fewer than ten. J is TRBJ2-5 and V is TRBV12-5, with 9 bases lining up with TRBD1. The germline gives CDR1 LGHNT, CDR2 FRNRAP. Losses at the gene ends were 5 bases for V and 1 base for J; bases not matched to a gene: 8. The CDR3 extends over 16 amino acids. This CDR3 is CASGAGTGLRQETQYF. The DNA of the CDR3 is TGTGCTAGTGGTGCCGGGACAGGGTTGCGCCAAGAGACCCAGTACTTC. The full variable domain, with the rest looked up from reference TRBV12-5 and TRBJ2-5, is DARVTQTPRHKVTEMGQEVTMRCQPILGHNTVFWYRQTMMQGLELLAYFRNRAPLDDSGMPKDRFSAEMPDATLATLKIQPSEPRDSAVYFCASGAGTGLRQETQYFGPGTRLLVL.

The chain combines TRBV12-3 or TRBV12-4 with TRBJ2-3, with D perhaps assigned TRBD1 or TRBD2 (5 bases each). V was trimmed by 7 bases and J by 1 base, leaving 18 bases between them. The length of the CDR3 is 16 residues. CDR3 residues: CASTPARGEGTDTQYF. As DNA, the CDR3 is TGTGCCAGCACTCCCGCGAGGGGAGAAGGCACAGATACGCAGTATTTT.

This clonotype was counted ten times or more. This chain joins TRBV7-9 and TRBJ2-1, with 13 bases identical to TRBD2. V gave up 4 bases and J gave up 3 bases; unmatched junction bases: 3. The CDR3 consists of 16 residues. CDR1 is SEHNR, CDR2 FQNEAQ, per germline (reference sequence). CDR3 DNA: TGTGCCAGCAGCTCCCGACTAGCGGGGGGCTACAATGAGCAGTTCTTC. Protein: CASSSRLAGGYNEQFF.

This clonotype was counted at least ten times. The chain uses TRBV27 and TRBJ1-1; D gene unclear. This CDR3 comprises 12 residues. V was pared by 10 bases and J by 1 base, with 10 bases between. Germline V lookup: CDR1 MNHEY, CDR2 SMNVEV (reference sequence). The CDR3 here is CATRTGNTEAFF. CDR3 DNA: TGTGCCACCAGGACGGGGAACACTGAAGCTTTCTTT.

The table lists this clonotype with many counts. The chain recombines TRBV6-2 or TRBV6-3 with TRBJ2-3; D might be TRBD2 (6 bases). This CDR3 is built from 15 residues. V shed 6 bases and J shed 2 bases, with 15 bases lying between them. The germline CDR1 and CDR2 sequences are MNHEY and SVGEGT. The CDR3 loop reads CASSPIADNTDTQYF. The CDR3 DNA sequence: TGTGCCAGCAGCCCCATAGCGGATAACACAGATACGCAGTATTTT.

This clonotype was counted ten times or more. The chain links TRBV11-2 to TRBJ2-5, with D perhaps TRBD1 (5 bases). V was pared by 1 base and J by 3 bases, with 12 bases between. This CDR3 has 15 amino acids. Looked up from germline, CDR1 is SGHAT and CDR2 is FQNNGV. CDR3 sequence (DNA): TGTGCCAGCAGCTTAGTGATATCAGGGAAAGAGACCCAGTACTTC. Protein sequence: CASSLVISGKETQYF.

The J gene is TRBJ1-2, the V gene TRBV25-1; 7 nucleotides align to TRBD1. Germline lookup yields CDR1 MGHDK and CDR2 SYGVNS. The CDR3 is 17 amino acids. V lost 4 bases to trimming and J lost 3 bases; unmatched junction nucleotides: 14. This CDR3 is CASSGSRYGQVHYGYTF. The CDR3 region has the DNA TGTGCCAGCAGTGGTTCCCGCTATGGACAGGTCCACTATGGCTACACCTTC.

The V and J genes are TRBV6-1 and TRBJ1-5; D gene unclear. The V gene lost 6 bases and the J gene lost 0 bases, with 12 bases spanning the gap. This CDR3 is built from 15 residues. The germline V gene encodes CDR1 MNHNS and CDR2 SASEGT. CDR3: CASSLDATSNQPQHF. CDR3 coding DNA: TGTGCCAGCAGCCTCGACGCTACTAGCAATCAGCCCCAGCATTTT.

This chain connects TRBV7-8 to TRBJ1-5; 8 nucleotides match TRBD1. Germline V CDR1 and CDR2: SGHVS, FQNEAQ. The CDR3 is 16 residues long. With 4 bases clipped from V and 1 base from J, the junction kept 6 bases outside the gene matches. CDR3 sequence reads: CASSSLRDRSNQPQHF. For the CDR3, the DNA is TGTGCCAGCAGCTCGCTCCGGGACAGGAGCAATCAGCCCCAGCATTTT.

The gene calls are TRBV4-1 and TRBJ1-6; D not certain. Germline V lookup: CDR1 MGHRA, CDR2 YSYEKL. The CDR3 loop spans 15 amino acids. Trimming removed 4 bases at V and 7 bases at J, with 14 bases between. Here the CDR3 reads CASSPKSAGNSPLHF. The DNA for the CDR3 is TGCGCCAGCAGCCCCAAGTCGGCCGGGAATTCACCCCTCCACTTT.

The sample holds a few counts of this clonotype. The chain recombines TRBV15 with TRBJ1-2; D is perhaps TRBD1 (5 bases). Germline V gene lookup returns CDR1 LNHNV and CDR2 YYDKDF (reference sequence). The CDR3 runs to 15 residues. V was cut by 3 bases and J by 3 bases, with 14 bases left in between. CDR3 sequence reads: CATSSTMTDYYGYTF. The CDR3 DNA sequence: TGTGCCACCAGCAGTACCATGACAGATTACTATGGCTACACCTTC.